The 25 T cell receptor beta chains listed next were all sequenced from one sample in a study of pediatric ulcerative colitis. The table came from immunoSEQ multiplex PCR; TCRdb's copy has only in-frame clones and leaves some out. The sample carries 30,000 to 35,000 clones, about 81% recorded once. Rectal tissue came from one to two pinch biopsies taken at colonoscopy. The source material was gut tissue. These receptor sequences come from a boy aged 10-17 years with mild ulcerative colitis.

CDR3 nucleotides: TGTGCCAGCAGCCGGGACAGCCGATCTAACTATGGCTACACCTTC. It yields the protein CASSRDSRSNYGYTF. The V gene is TRBV2, the J gene TRBJ1-2; 7 positions agree with TRBD1. Looked up from germline, CDR1 is SNHLY and CDR2 is FYNNEI. The V segment lost 6 bases and the J segment 0 bases; nucleotides outside the gene matches: 7. The CDR3 has 15 amino acids.

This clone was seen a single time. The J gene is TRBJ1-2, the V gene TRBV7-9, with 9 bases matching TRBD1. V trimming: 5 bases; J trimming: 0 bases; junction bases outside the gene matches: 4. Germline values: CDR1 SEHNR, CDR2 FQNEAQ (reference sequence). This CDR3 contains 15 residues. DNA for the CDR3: TGTGCCAGCAGCCCTAGGACAGGGGCTAACTATGGCTACACCTTC. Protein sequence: CASSPRTGANYGYTF.

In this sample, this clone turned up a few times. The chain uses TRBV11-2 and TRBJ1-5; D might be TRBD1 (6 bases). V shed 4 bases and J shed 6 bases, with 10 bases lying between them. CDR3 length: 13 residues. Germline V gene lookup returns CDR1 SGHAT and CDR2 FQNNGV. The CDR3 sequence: CASSSQQGQPQHF. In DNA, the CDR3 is TGTGCCAGCAGCTCCCAACAGGGTCAGCCCCAGCATTTT.

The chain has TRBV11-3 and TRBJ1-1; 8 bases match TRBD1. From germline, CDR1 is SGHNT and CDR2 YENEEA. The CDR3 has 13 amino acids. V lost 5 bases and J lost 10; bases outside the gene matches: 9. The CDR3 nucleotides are TGTGCCAGCAGCGACAGGGGTGGGGTGGTAGCTTTCTTT. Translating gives CASSDRGGVVAFF.

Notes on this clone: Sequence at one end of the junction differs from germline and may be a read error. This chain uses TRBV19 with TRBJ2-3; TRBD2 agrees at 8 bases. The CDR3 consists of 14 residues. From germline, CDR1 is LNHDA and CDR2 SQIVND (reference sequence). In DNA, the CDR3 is TGTGCCAGTAATATAGCGGGGAGGACAGATACGCAGTATTTT. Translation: CASNIAGRTDTQYF.

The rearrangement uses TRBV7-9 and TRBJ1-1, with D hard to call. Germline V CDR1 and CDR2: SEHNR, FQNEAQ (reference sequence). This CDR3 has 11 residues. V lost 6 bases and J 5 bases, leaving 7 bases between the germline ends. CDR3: CASSPETEAFF. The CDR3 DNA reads TGTGCCAGCAGTCCAGAAACTGAAGCTTTCTTT. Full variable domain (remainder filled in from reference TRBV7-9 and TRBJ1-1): DTGVSQNPRHKITKRGQNVTFRCDPISEHNRLYWYRQTLGQGPEFLTYFQNEAQLEKSRLLSDRFSAERPKGSFSTLEIQRTEQGDSAMYLCASSPETEAFFGQGTRLTVV.

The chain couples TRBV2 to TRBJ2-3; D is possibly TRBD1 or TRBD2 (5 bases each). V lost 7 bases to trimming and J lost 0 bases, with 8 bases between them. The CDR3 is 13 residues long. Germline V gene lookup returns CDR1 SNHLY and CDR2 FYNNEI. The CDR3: CASMGDSTDTQYF. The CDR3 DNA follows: TGTGCCAGCATGGGGGACAGCACAGATACGCAGTATTTT. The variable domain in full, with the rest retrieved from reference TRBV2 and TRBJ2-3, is EPEVTQTPSHQVTQMGQEVILRCVPISNHLYFYWYRQILGQKVEFLVSFYNNEISEKSEIFDDQFSVERPDGSNFTLKIRSTKLEDSAMYFCASMGDSTDTQYFGPGTRLTVL.

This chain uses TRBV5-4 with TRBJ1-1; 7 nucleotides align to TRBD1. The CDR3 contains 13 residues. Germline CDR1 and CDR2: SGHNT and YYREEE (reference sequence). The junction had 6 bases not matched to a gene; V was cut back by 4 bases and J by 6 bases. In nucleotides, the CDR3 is TGTGCCAGCAGCGCCGACAGGGCCTCTGAAGCTTTCTTT. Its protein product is CASSADRASEAFF.

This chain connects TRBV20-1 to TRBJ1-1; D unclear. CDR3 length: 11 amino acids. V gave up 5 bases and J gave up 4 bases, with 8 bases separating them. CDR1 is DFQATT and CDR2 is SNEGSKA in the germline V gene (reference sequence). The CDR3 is CSAPRVTEAFF. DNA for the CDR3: TGCAGTGCTCCCCGGGTCACTGAAGCTTTCTTT.

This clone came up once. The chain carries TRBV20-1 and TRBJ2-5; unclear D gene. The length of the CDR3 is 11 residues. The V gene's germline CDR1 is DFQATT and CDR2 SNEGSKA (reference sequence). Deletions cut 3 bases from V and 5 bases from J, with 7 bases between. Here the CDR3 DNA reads TGCAGTGCTAGCGGGTGGGAGACCCAGTACTTC. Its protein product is CSASGWETQYF.

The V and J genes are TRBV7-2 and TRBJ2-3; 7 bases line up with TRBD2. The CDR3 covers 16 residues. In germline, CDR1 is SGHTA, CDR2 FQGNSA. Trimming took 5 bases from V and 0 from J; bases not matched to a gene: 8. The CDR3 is CASSPRSGPSTDTQYF. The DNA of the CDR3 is TGTGCCAGCAGCCCCCGTAGCGGGCCAAGCACAGATACGCAGTATTTT.

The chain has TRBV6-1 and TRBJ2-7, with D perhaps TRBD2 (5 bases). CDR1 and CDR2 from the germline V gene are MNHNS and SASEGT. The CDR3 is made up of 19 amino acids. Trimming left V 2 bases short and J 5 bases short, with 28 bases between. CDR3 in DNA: TGTGCCAGCAGTGAAAGAGAGTATTCCGGGATCCGGCTAGCTCACGAGCAGTACTTC. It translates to CASSEREYSGIRLAHEQYF.

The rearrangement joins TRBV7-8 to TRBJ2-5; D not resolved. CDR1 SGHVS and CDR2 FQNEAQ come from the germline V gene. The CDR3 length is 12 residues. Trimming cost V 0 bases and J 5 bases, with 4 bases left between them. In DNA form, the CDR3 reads TGTGCCAGCAGCTTAGCGGGGGAGACCCAGTACTTC. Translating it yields CASSLAGETQYF.

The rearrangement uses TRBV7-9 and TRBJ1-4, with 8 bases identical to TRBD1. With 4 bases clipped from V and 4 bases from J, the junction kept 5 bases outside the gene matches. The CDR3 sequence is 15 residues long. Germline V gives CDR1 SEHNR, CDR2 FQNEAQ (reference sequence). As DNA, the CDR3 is TGTGCCAGCAGCTCGGGACAGGAGGTTAATGAAAAACTGTTTTTT. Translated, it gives CASSSGQEVNEKLFF. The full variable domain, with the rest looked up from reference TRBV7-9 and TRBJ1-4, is DTGVSQNPRHKITKRGQNVTFRCDPISEHNRLYWYRQTLGQGPEFLTYFQNEAQLEKSRLLSDRFSAERPKGSFSTLEIQRTEQGDSAMYLCASSSGQEVNEKLFFGSGTQLSVL.

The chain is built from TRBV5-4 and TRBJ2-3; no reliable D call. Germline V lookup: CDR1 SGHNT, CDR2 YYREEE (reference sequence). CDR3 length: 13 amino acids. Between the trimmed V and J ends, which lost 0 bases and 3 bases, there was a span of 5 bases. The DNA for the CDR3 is TGTGCCAGCAGCTTGGGCCTAACAGATACGCAGTATTTT. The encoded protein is CASSLGLTDTQYF.

Here the CDR3 DNA reads TGTGCCAGCCGCAGGGTGAACACTGAAGCTTTCTTT. Its translation: CASRRVNTEAFF. The chain recombines TRBV25-1 with TRBJ1-1, with D perhaps matching TRBD1 (5 bases). Germline loops: CDR1 MGHDK, CDR2 SYGVNS. The CDR3 extends over 12 amino acids. V was cut by 8 bases and J by 0 bases, with 7 bases left in between.

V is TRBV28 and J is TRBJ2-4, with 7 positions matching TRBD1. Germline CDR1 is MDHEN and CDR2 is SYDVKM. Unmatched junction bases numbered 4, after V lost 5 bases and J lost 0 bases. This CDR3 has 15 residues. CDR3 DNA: TGTGCCAGCAGTCTAGGGGGCCTAGCCAAAAACATTCAGTACTTC. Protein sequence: CASSLGGLAKNIQYF. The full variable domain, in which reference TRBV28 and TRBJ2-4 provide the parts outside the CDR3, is DVKVTQSSRYLVKRTGEKVFLECVQDMDHENMFWYRQDPGLGLRLIYFSYDVKMKEKGDIPEGYSVSREKKERFSLILESASTNQTSMYLCASSLGGLAKNIQYFGAGTRLSVL.

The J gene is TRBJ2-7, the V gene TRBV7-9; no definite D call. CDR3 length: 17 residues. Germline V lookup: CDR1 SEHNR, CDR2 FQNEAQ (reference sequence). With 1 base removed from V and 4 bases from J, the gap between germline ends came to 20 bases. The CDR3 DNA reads TGTGCCAGCAGCTTAGACCCGCTTGAGGTAGGAATATACGAGCAGTACTTC. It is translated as CASSLDPLEVGIYEQYF.

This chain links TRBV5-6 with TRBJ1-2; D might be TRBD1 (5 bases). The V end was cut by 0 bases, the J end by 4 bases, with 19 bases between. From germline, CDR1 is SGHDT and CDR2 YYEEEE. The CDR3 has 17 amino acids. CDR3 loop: CASSLVGEDTKIYGYTF. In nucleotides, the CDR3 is TGTGCCAGCAGCTTGGTGGGAGAGGACACTAAAATCTATGGCTACACCTTC.

The CDR3 DNA reads TGTGCCAGCAGGGCACTAGCGGGGGGGCTGCAGTATTTT. Residues: CASRALAGGLQYF. This sequence joins TRBV2 and TRBJ2-3; 13 nucleotides match TRBD2. The CDR3 extends over 13 amino acids. Looked up from germline, CDR1 is SNHLY and CDR2 is FYNNEI. Losses at the gene ends were 6 bases for V and 11 bases for J; bases not matched to a gene: 5.

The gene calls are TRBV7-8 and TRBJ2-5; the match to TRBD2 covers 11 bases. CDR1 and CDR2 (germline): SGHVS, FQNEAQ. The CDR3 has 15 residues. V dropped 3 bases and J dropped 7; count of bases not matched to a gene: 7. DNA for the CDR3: TGTGCCAGCAGCTTGAGACTAGCGGGGATGGCGACCCAGTACTTC. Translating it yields CASSLRLAGMATQYF.

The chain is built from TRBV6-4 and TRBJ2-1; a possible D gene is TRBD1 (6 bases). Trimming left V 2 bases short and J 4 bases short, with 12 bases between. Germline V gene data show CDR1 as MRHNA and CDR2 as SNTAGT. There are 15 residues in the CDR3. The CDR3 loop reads CASSDAGADYNEQFF. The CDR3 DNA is TGTGCCAGCAGTGACGCAGGGGCGGATTACAATGAGCAGTTCTTC.

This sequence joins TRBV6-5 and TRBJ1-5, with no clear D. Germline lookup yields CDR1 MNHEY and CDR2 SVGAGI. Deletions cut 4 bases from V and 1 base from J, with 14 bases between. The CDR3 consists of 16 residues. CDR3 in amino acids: CASSSPSHLSNQPQHF. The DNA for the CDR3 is TGTGCCAGCAGTTCACCATCACACCTGAGCAATCAGCCCCAGCATTTT.

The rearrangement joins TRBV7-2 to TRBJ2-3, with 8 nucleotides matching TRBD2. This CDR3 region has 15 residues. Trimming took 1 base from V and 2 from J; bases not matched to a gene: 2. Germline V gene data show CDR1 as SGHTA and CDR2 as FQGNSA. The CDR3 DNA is TGTGCCAGCAGCTTAGGGACTAGCCCCACAGATACGCAGTATTTT. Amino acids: CASSLGTSPTDTQYF.

The CDR3 DNA sequence: TGTGCCAGCAGTTACATCAGGGACCATGGCTACACCTTC. It encodes CASSYIRDHGYTF. The genes are TRBV6-6 and TRBJ1-2; tentatively, D is TRBD1 (5 bases). The germline V gene has CDR1 MNHNY and CDR2 SVGAGI (reference sequence). The CDR3 runs to 13 residues. Trimming stripped 2 bases from V and 6 bases from J, with 10 bases between.